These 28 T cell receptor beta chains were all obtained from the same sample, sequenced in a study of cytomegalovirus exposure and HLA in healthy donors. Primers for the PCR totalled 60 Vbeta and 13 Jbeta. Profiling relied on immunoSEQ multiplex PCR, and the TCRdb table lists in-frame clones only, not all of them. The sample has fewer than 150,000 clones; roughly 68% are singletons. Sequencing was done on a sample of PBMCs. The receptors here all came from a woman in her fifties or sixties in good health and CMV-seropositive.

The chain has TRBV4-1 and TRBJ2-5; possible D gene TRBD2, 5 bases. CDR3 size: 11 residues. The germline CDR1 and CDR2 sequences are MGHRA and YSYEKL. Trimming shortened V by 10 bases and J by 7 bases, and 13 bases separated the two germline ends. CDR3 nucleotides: TGCGCCACCTTTCCCCGGGGGACCCAGTACTTC. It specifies CATFPRGTQYF.

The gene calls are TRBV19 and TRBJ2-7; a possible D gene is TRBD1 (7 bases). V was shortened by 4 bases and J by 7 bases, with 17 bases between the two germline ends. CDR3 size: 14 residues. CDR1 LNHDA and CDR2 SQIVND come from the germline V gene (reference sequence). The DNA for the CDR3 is TGTGCCAGTAGTACCCTGACAGGGAGGTTGGAGCAGTACTTC. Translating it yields CASSTLTGRLEQYF.

CDR3 amino acids: CASSLARPYQETQYF. The CDR3 bases are TGTGCCAGCAGCTTAGCGCGGCCGTACCAAGAGACCCAGTACTTC. The chain couples TRBV7-2 to TRBJ2-5; D is unresolved. Deletions cut 0 bases from V and 0 bases from J, with 8 bases between. CDR1 is SGHTA and CDR2 is FQGNSA in the germline V gene. CDR3 size: 15 residues. The whole variable domain, remainder taken from reference TRBV7-2 and TRBJ2-5, is GAGVSQSPSNKVTEKGKDVELRCDPISGHTALYWYRQSLGQGLEFLIYFQGNSAPDKSGLPSDRFSAERTGGSVSTLTIQRTQQEDSAVYLCASSLARPYQETQYFGPGTRLLVL.

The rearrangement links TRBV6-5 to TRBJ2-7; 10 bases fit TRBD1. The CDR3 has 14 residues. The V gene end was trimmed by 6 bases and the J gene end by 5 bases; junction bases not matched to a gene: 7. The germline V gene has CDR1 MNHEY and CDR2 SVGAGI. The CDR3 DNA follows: TGTGCCAGCAGACTCTGGGACAGGGGAGACGAGCAGTACTTC. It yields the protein CASRLWDRGDEQYF.

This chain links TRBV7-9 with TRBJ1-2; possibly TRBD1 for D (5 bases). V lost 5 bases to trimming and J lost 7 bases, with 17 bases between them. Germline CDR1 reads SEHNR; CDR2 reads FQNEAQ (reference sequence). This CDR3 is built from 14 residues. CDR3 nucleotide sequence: TGTGCCAGCAGCCCCATGGGGGGTGTGCGTGGCTACACCTTC. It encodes CASSPMGGVRGYTF.

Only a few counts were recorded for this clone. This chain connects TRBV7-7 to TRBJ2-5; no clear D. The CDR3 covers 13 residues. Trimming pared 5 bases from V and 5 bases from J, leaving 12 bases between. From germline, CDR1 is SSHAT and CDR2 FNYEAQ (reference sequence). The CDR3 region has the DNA TGTGCCAGCAGCACCGACCAGGTGGAGACCCAGTACTTC. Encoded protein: CASSTDQVETQYF. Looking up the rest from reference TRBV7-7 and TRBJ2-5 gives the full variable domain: GAGVSQSPRYKVTKRGQDVTLRCDPISSHATLYWYQQALGQGPEFLTYFNYEAQPDKSGLPSDRFSAERPEGSISTLTIQRTEQRDSAMYRCASSTDQVETQYFGPGTRLLVL.

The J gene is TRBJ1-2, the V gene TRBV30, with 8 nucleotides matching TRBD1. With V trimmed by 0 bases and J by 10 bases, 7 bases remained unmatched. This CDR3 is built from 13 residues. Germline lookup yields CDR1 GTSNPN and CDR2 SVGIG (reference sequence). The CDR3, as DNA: TGTGCCTGGAGTGTTGGGACAGGAGCGGCCTACACCTTC. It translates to CAWSVGTGAAYTF.

This chain's CDR3 is CASSSPDQETQYF. CDR3 in DNA: TGTGCCAGCAGCTCGCCAGACCAAGAGACCCAGTACTTC. This chain uses TRBV5-4 with TRBJ2-5; D ambiguous. Germline loops: CDR1 SGHNT, CDR2 YYREEE (reference sequence). The V gene lost 3 bases and the J gene lost 0 bases, with 6 bases spanning the gap. The CDR3 spans 13 residues.

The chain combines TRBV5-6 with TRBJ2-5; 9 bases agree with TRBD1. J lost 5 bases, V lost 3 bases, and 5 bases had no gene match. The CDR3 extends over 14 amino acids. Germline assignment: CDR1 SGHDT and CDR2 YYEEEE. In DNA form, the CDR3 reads TGTGCCAGCAGCTGGACAGGGGCGGAGGAGACCCAGTACTTC. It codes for CASSWTGAEETQYF.

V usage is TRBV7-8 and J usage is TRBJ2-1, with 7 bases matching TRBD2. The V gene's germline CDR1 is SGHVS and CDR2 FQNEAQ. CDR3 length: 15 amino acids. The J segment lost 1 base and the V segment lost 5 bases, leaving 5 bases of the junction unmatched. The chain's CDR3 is CASSGGDLSYNEQFF. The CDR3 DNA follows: TGTGCCAGCAGCGGGGGGGATCTATCCTACAATGAGCAGTTCTTC. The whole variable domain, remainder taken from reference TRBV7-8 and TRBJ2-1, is GAGVSQSPRYKVAKRGQDVALRCDPISGHVSLFWYQQALGQGPEFLTYFQNEAQLDKSGLPSDRFFAERPEGSVSTLKIQRTQQEDSAVYLCASSGGDLSYNEQFFGPGTRLTVL.

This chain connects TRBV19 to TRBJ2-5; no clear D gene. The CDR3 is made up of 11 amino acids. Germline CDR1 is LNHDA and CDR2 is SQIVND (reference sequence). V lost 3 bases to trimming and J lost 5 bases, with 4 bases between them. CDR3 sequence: CASSMEETQYF. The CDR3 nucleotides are TGTGCCAGTAGTATGGAGGAGACCCAGTACTTC.

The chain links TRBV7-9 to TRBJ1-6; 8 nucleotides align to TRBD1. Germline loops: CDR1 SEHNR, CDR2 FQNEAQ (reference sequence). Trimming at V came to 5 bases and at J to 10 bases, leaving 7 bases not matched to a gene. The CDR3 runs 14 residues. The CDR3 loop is CASSPQQGGSPLHF. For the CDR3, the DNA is TGTGCCAGCAGCCCTCAACAGGGGGGCTCACCCCTCCACTTT.

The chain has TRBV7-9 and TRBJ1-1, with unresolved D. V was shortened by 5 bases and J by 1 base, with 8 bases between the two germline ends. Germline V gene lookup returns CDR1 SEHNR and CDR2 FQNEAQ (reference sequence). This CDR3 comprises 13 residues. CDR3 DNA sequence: TGTGCCAGCAGCGAGGTGGGGAACACTGAAGCTTTCTTT. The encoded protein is CASSEVGNTEAFF.

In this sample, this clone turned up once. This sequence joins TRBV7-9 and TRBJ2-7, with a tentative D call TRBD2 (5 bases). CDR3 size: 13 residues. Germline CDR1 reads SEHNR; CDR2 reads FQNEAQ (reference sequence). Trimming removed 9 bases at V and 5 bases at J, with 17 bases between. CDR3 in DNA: TGTGCCAGTGGCCTACCGGGGATCCACGAGCAGTACTTC. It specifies CASGLPGIHEQYF.

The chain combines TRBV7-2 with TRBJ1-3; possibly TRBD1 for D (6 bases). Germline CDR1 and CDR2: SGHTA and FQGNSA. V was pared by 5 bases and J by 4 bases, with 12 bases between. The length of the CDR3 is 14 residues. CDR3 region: CASSPTGFGNTIYF. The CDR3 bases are TGTGCCAGCAGCCCTACAGGGTTCGGAAACACCATATATTTT.

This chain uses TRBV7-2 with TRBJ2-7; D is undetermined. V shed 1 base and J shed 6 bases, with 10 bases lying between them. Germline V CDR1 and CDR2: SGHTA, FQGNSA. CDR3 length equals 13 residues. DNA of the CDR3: TGTGCCAGCAGCTTAGTATCCGGCGGCGAGCAGTACTTC. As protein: CASSLVSGGEQYF.

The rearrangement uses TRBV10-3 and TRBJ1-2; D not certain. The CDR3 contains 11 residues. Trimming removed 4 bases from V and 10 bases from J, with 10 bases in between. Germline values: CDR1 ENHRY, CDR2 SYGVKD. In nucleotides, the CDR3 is TGTGCCATCAGTGGTGGAGGGATCTACACCTTC. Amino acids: CAISGGGIYTF.

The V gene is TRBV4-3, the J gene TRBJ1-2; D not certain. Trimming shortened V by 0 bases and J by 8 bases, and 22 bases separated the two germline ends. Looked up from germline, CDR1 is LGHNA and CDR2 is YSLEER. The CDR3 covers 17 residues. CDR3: CASSQDLLRPGREGYTF. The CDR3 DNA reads TGCGCCAGCAGCCAAGATCTCCTAAGACCAGGCCGGGAGGGCTACACCTTC.

CDR3 sequence: CASPARGGGADTQYF. CDR3 DNA sequence: TGTGCCAGCCCCGCGAGGGGGGGCGGGGCAGATACGCAGTATTTT. V usage is TRBV28 and J usage is TRBJ2-3; the D gene is possibly TRBD2 (7 bases). Germline assignment: CDR1 MDHEN and CDR2 SYDVKM. There are 15 residues in the CDR3. The V gene lost 8 bases and the J gene lost 4 bases, with 19 bases spanning the gap.

CDR3 DNA: TGTGCCAGCAGCTGGGCGGGGGGCTCCTACGAGCAGTACTTC. Translation: CASSWAGGSYEQYF. J is TRBJ2-7 and V is TRBV7-8; 8 bases fit TRBD2. The length of the CDR3 is 14 residues. Per the germline V gene, CDR1 is SGHVS and CDR2 is FQNEAQ. Losses at the gene ends were 4 bases for V and 0 bases for J; bases not matched to a gene: 2.

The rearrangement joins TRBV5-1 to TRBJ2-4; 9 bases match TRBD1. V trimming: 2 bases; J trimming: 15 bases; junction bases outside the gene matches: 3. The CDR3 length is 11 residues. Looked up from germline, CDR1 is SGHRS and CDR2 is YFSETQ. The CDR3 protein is CASSLGDRVYF. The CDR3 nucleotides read TGCGCCAGCAGCTTAGGGGACAGGGTGTACTTC.

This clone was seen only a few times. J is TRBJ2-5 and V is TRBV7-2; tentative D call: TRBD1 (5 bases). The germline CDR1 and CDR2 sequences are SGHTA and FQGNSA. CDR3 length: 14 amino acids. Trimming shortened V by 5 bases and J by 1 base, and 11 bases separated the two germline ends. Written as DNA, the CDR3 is TGTGCCAGCAGCGTGACAGCCCTCCAAGAGACCCAGTACTTC. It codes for CASSVTALQETQYF.

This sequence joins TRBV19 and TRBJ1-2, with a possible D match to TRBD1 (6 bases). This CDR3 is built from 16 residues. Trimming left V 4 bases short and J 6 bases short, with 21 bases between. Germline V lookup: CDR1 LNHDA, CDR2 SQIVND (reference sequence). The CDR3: CASSTPGLGQGHGYTF. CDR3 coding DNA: TGTGCCAGTAGTACCCCCGGGCTCGGGCAGGGGCATGGCTACACCTTC.

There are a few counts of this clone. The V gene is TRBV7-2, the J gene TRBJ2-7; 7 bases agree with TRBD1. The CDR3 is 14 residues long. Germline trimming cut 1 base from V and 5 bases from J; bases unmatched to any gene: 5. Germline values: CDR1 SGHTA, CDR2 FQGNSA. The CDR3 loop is CASSLVGTVNEQYF. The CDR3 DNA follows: TGTGCCAGCAGCTTAGTCGGGACAGTCAACGAGCAGTACTTC.

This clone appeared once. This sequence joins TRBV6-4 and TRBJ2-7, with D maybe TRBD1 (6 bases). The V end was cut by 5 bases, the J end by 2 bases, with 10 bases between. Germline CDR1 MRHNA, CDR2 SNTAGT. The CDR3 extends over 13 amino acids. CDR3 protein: CASSRDTTYEQYF. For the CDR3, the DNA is TGTGCCAGCAGTAGGGACACCACCTACGAGCAGTACTTC.

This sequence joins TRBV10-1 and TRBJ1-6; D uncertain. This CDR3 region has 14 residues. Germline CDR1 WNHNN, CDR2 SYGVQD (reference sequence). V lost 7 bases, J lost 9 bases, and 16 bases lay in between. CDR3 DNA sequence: TGCGCCAGCACCCGAGAAAAGTATGGTTCACCCCTCCACTTT. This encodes CASTREKYGSPLHF.

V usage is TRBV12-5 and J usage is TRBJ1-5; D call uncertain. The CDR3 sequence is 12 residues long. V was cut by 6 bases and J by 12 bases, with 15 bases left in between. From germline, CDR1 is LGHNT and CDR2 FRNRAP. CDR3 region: CASGLTPKRQHF. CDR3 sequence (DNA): TGTGCTAGTGGCCTCACACCCAAGCGCCAGCATTTT.

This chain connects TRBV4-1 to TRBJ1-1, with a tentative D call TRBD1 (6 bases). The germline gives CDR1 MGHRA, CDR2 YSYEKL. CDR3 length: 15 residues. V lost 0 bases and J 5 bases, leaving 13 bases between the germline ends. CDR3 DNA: TGCGCCAGCAGCCAAGAGGCGACAGGCGGGACTGAAGCTTTCTTT. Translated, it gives CASSQEATGGTEAFF.